Listed below are T cell receptor beta chains from one sample, sequenced in a study of cytomegalovirus exposure and HLA in healthy donors. Profiled with immunoSEQ multiplex PCR; TCRdb holds only in-frame clones, not every one. The sample shows 200,000 to 250,000 clones, approximately 87% of them seen only once. Sequencing was performed on PBMCs. The origin of the receptors is a human donor in good health. Each CDR3 is given without its conserved first and last residue.

v_call: TRBV29-1
j_call: TRBJ1-2
cdr3_aa: SAMSNYGYT

v_call: TRBV5-4
j_call: TRBJ2-7
cdr3_aa: ASSLTQGAGEQY

v_call: TRBV30
j_call: TRBJ2-3
cdr3_aa: AWTTGEWAGPI

v_call: TRBV6-4
j_call: TRBJ1-2
cdr3_aa: ASSERQGVYGYT

v_call: TRBV7-8
j_call: TRBJ1-2
cdr3_aa: ASSSYGGRENYGYT

v_call: TRBV7-9
j_call: TRBJ1-1
cdr3_aa: ALGGGLRRNTEAF

v_call: TRBV28
j_call: TRBJ1-2
cdr3_aa: ASIRQGASYT

v_call: TRBV5-1
j_call: TRBJ1-1
cdr3_aa: ASSSGRPNTEAF

v_call: TRBV5-1
j_call: TRBJ1-1
cdr3_aa: ASSLEIQGRAEAF

v_call: TRBV28
j_call: TRBJ1-5
cdr3_aa: GVRQSGRGNQPQH

v_call: TRBV7-2
j_call: TRBJ1-1
cdr3_aa: ASSPLIGGGPMNTEAF

v_call: TRBV6-4
j_call: TRBJ1-4
cdr3_aa: ASSDGTGGANEKLF

v_call: TRBV7-9
j_call: TRBJ1-2
cdr3_aa: ASSFNQGASGGYT

v_call: TRBV11-3
j_call: TRBJ2-7
cdr3_aa: ASSPGHGDSYEQY

v_call: TRBV18
j_call: TRBJ1-3
cdr3_aa: ASSSDRDGNTIY